The 32 T cell receptor beta chains below all came from one sample that was sequenced in a study of blood T cell repertoires in COVID-19. Profiled with immunoSEQ multiplex PCR; TCRdb holds only in-frame clones, not every one. The sample includes 200,000 to 250,000 clones, approximately 91% of them seen just once. Sequencing used peripheral blood. These receptors came from a young man with COVID-19, enrolled during active disease.

This sequence joins TRBV4-1 and TRBJ2-2; D uncertain. Trimming left V 2 bases short and J 7 bases short, with 8 bases between. The CDR3 spans 13 residues. Germline lookup yields CDR1 MGHRA and CDR2 YSYEKL. CDR3 nucleotides: TGCGCCAGCAGCCAAAAGATCAGCGGGGAGCTGTTTTTT. Its translation: CASSQKISGELFF.

The chain links TRBV7-7 to TRBJ2-2; D might be TRBD1 (6 bases). V dropped 5 bases and J dropped 2 bases, with 18 bases sitting between them. CDR3 length: 17 residues. Germline assignment: CDR1 SSHAT and CDR2 FNYEAQ (reference sequence). The CDR3 spells CASSLNPRQANTGELFF. CDR3 bases: TGTGCCAGCAGCCTAAATCCTCGACAGGCCAACACCGGGGAGCTGTTTTTT.

The chain has TRBV9 and TRBJ1-2, with 7 bases aligning to TRBD1. The germline gives CDR1 SGDLS, CDR2 YYNGEE. CDR3 size: 14 residues. The ends lost 0 bases at V and 5 bases at J; junction bases unmatched: 4. Written as DNA, the CDR3 is TGTGCCAGCAGCGTAGCCGAGACAGGGTATGGCTACACCTTC. Encoded protein: CASSVAETGYGYTF.

The rearrangement links TRBV12-3 or TRBV12-4 to TRBJ1-5, with unresolved D. The V and J ends lost 0 bases and 11 bases respectively, with 11 bases between them. The CDR3 has 13 amino acids. CDR3 DNA sequence: TGTGCCAGCAGTTTAGCCGCGGTCTTGGCCCAGCATTTT. Translation gives CASSLAAVLAQHF.

The chain recombines TRBV7-9 with TRBJ1-2, with TRBD1 matching 7 bases. The CDR3 totals 17 residues. V lost 4 bases and J lost 6; bases outside the gene matches: 17. The germline V gene has CDR1 SEHNR and CDR2 FQNEAQ (reference sequence). The CDR3 reads CASSWETNLNRGNGYTF. CDR3 bases: TGTGCCAGCAGCTGGGAAACGAACCTAAACAGGGGTAATGGCTACACCTTC. The full variable domain, in which reference TRBV7-9 and TRBJ1-2 provide the parts outside the CDR3, is DTGVSQNPRHKITKRGQNVTFRCDPISEHNRLYWYRQTLGQGPEFLTYFQNEAQLEKSRLLSDRFSAERPKGSFSTLEIQRTEQGDSAMYLCASSWETNLNRGNGYTFGSGTRLTVV.

The genes are TRBV19 and TRBJ1-5, with D perhaps TRBD1 (5 bases). V lost 3 bases and J 6 bases, leaving 21 bases between the germline ends. The CDR3 totals 17 residues. Per the germline V gene, CDR1 is LNHDA and CDR2 is SQIVND (reference sequence). The CDR3 is CASSMSQGREISQPQHF. The CDR3 DNA reads as TGTGCCAGTAGTATGTCCCAGGGAAGAGAAATAAGTCAGCCCCAGCATTTT.

This rearrangement joins TRBV3-1 (or the pseudogene TRBV3-2) to TRBJ1-1, with unresolved D. The germline CDR1 and CDR2 sequences are LGHDT and YNNKEL (reference sequence). The V gene lost 3 bases and the J gene lost 0 bases, with 11 bases spanning the gap. The CDR3 is 15 amino acids. CDR3: CASSQVARMNTEAFF. CDR3 nucleotide sequence: TGTGCCAGCAGCCAGGTTGCCAGAATGAACACTGAAGCTTTCTTT.

The chain combines TRBV7-9 with TRBJ2-7, with a possible D match to TRBD2 (6 bases). Germline V gene data show CDR1 as SEHNR and CDR2 as FQNEAQ (reference sequence). The CDR3 length is 15 residues. Trimming took off 3 bases at V and 3 bases at J, with 15 bases between the two ends. CDR3 DNA: TGTGCCAGCAGCTTTGGGGGGAATCTTGGCTACGAGCAGTACTTC. It is translated as CASSFGGNLGYEQYF. Drawing the rest from reference TRBV7-9 and TRBJ2-7, the complete variable domain is DTGVSQNPRHKITKRGQNVTFRCDPISEHNRLYWYRQTLGQGPEFLTYFQNEAQLEKSRLLSDRFSAERPKGSFSTLEIQRTEQGDSAMYLCASSFGGNLGYEQYFGPGTRLTVT.

V usage is TRBV30 and J usage is TRBJ1-2; D is possibly TRBD1 (6 bases). There are 14 residues in the CDR3. Trimming pared 0 bases from V and 4 bases from J, leaving 12 bases between. CDR1 is GTSNPN and CDR2 is SVGIG in the germline V gene (reference sequence). CDR3 nucleotides: TGTGCCTGGAGTGTAAAGGGGGGGGGCTATGGCTACACCTTC. As protein: CAWSVKGGGYGYTF.

The V call is TRBV7-9, the J call TRBJ2-5; 9 bases line up with TRBD1. CDR1 is SEHNR and CDR2 is FQNEAQ in the germline V gene (reference sequence). This CDR3 has 16 residues. Unmatched junction bases numbered 6, after V lost 1 base and J lost 3 bases. The CDR3 DNA is TGTGCCAGCAGCTTAGTCTGGACAGGGGACAAAGAGACCCAGTACTTC. This sequence encodes CASSLVWTGDKETQYF.

This clone was counted once. V usage is TRBV6-6 and J usage is TRBJ2-2; D is possibly TRBD1 (6 bases). Per the germline V gene, CDR1 is MNHNY and CDR2 is SVGAGI (reference sequence). Trimming shortened V by 7 bases and J by 4 bases, and 19 bases separated the two germline ends. The CDR3 contains 16 residues. The CDR3 sequence is CASTYTGTPLTGELFF. CDR3 nucleotide sequence: TGTGCCAGCACCTACACCGGGACACCGCTCACCGGGGAGCTGTTTTTT.

The J gene is TRBJ1-1, the V gene TRBV27; 8 bases line up with TRBD1. The CDR3 length is 15 residues. The germline gives CDR1 MNHEY, CDR2 SMNVEV (reference sequence). With V trimmed by 5 bases and J by 5 bases, 10 bases remained unmatched. In DNA form, the CDR3 reads TGTGCCAGCAGTAATTTCAGGGGGCTCGGAACTGAAGCTTTCTTT. This encodes CASSNFRGLGTEAFF.

The CDR3 sequence: CATSTRTGSGYTF. The CDR3 bases are TGTGCCACCAGCACCCGGACAGGGTCGGGCTACACCTTC. The chain combines TRBV15 with TRBJ1-2, with TRBD1 matching 8 bases. Trimming removed 4 bases from V and 8 bases from J; junction bases left unmatched: 6. The V gene's germline CDR1 is LNHNV and CDR2 YYDKDF (reference sequence). The CDR3 covers 13 residues.

V is TRBV5-1 and J is TRBJ2-7; maybe TRBD1 (8 bases). The CDR3 is 17 amino acids. Germline-derived CDR1 and CDR2 are SGHRS and YFSETQ. Trimming took 2 bases from V and 4 from J, leaving 22 bases between them. The CDR3 DNA reads TGCGCCAGCAGCTTAGGGGGGCCAGGACAGGGAGGGTACGAGCAGTACTTC. Amino acids: CASSLGGPGQGGYEQYF.

The gene calls are TRBV27 and TRBJ2-7; no reliable D call. The CDR3 runs to 14 residues. V lost 3 bases to trimming and J lost 1 base, with 10 bases between them. The V gene's germline CDR1 is MNHEY and CDR2 SMNVEV (reference sequence). The CDR3 nucleotides are TGTGCCAGCAGTTTTCCGAGAGGTTCCTACGAGCAGTACTTC. This translates into CASSFPRGSYEQYF.

J is TRBJ2-1 and V is TRBV9; D possibly corresponds to TRBD1 (6 bases). Germline V gene sequence: CDR1 SGDLS, CDR2 YYNGEE. Trimming shortened V by 0 bases and J by 4 bases, and 11 bases separated the two germline ends. The CDR3 length is 15 residues. The CDR3 sequence: CASSVGSGQYNEQFF. The CDR3 DNA is TGTGCCAGCAGCGTAGGTTCAGGACAGTACAATGAGCAGTTCTTC. The full variable domain, completed using reference TRBV9 and TRBJ2-1, is DSGVTQTPKHLITATGQRVTLRCSPRSGDLSVYWYQQSLDQGLQFLIQYYNGEERAKGNILERFSAQQFPDLHSELNLSSLELGDSALYFCASSVGSGQYNEQFFGPGTRLTVL.

This chain links TRBV2 with TRBJ2-7; the D is unclear. The germline V gene encodes CDR1 SNHLY and CDR2 FYNNEI. Trimming took off 6 bases at V and 5 bases at J, with 11 bases between the two ends. The CDR3 contains 12 residues. The CDR3 region has the DNA TGTGCCAGCAGCGTGTATAGCCACGAGCAGTACTTC. Translated: CASSVYSHEQYF. Full variable domain (remainder filled in from reference TRBV2 and TRBJ2-7): EPEVTQTPSHQVTQMGQEVILRCVPISNHLYFYWYRQILGQKVEFLVSFYNNEISEKSEIFDDQFSVERPDGSNFTLKIRSTKLEDSAMYFCASSVYSHEQYFGPGTRLTVT.

This chain joins TRBV19 and TRBJ2-5, with D possibly TRBD1 on 5 matching bases. Germline V gene sequence: CDR1 LNHDA, CDR2 SQIVND (reference sequence). Trimming removed 8 bases at V and 4 bases at J, with 14 bases between. The CDR3 length is 13 residues. This CDR3 reads CASRKGQGETQYF. The CDR3 DNA follows: TGTGCCAGTCGAAAGGGGCAAGGAGAGACCCAGTACTTC.

The chain links TRBV6-2 or TRBV6-3 to TRBJ2-7, with 8 bases fitting TRBD1. Germline V gene sequence: CDR1 MNHEY, CDR2 SVGEGT. The CDR3 sequence is 14 residues long. V lost 4 bases to trimming and J lost 1 base; unmatched junction nucleotides: 3. Written as DNA, the CDR3 is TGTGCCAGCAGTTCGCGACAGGGGTCCTACGAGCAGTACTTC. Translation: CASSSRQGSYEQYF.

The chain uses TRBV9 and TRBJ2-6; no reliable D call. Trimming took 4 bases from V and 1 from J, leaving 6 bases between them. CDR1 SGDLS and CDR2 YYNGEE come from the germline V gene. There are 14 residues in the CDR3. In DNA form, the CDR3 reads TGTGCCAGCAGCTTTCAGTCTGGGGCCAACGTCCTGACTTTC. Its protein is CASSFQSGANVLTF.

This clone has a single count. This rearrangement joins TRBV4-2 to TRBJ1-6; D perhaps matches TRBD1 (5 bases). This CDR3 comprises 17 residues. Germline-derived CDR1 and CDR2 are LGHNA and YNFKEQ. The germline V and J ends were trimmed by 1 base and 0 bases, with 10 bases remaining between them. The CDR3 is CASSQGQGSSYNSPLHF. The CDR3 DNA sequence: TGTGCCAGCAGCCAAGGGCAGGGAAGCTCCTATAATTCACCCCTCCACTTT.

The chain couples TRBV2 to TRBJ1-2; no reliable D call. The germline CDR1 and CDR2 sequences are SNHLY and FYNNEI. Trimming removed 2 bases at V and 3 bases at J, with 13 bases between. The CDR3 has 15 residues. CDR3 nucleotide sequence: TGTGCCAGCAGTGAAAGGAGGATGTTTCACTATGGCTACACCTTC. This gives the protein CASSERRMFHYGYTF.

The chain couples TRBV18 to TRBJ1-5, with 9 bases fitting TRBD1. V lost 6 bases and J lost 0; bases outside the gene matches: 6. Germline values: CDR1 KGHSH, CDR2 LQKENI. This CDR3 region has 16 residues. CDR3 sequence reads: CASSQGQGRSNQPQHF. CDR3 nucleotide sequence: TGTGCCAGCTCGCAGGGACAGGGACGTAGCAATCAGCCCCAGCATTTT.

For this clone: This specimen includes other DNA sequences encoding the same CDR3. This chain connects TRBV5-1 to TRBJ2-7; maybe TRBD1 (6 bases). The CDR3 covers 14 residues. With 1 base removed from V and 2 bases from J, the gap between germline ends came to 10 bases. Germline CDR1 and CDR2: SGHRS and YFSETQ. CDR3 sequence: CASSLTGTAYEQYF. CDR3 in DNA: TGCGCCAGCAGCTTGACAGGGACCGCCTACGAGCAGTACTTC.

The chain combines TRBV5-1 with TRBJ2-1, with D perhaps TRBD2 (6 bases). Germline V gene data show CDR1 as SGHRS and CDR2 as YFSETQ. CDR3 length: 14 residues. V lost 3 bases, J lost 8 bases, and 15 bases lay in between. Here the CDR3 reads CASSSRDGFHEQFF. CDR3 in DNA: TGCGCCAGCAGCTCGCGGGATGGCTTCCATGAGCAGTTCTTC.

This rearrangement joins TRBV18 to TRBJ2-1; TRBD2 matches 9 bases. V shed 0 bases and J 0 bases; nucleotides not matched to a gene: 0. The V gene's germline CDR1 is KGHSH and CDR2 LQKENI. This CDR3 has 16 amino acids. The CDR3 protein is CASSPPSGGSYNEQFF. In nucleotides, the CDR3 is TGTGCCAGCTCACCACCTAGCGGGGGCTCCTACAATGAGCAGTTCTTC.

The CDR3 is CASTWAGWYGYTF. CDR3 nucleotides: TGTGCCAGCACCTGGGCAGGGTGGTATGGCTACACCTTC. The rearrangement joins TRBV5-4 to TRBJ1-2, with D maybe TRBD1 (5 bases). Germline lookup yields CDR1 SGHNT and CDR2 YYREEE (reference sequence). This CDR3 comprises 13 residues. The ends were cut back, 6 bases at V and 5 bases at J, with 14 bases in the middle.

The rearrangement joins TRBV3-1 (or the pseudogene TRBV3-2) to TRBJ2-7, with 9 bases lining up with TRBD2. Trimming removed 0 bases from V and 5 bases from J; junction bases left unmatched: 11. Germline V gene sequence: CDR1 LGHDT, CDR2 YNNKEL (reference sequence). The CDR3 runs to 17 residues. In DNA form, the CDR3 reads TGTGCCAGCAGCCAAGATGGTTTTGGCGGGGGGGCAAACGAGCAGTACTTC. It is translated as CASSQDGFGGGANEQYF.

The chain combines TRBV3-1 (or the pseudogene TRBV3-2) with TRBJ1-4; D ambiguous. Per the germline V gene, CDR1 is LGHDT and CDR2 is YNNKEL (reference sequence). The CDR3 extends over 17 amino acids. Trimming removed 5 bases at V and 5 bases at J, with 21 bases between. In nucleotides, the CDR3 is TGTGCCAGCAGCGAAACGCCCGGACGGAGCGGAAATGAAAAACTGTTTTTT. Amino acid sequence: CASSETPGRSGNEKLFF.

The rearrangement uses TRBV27 and TRBJ2-7; D may be TRBD1 (6 bases). The CDR3 consists of 14 residues. Germline V gives CDR1 MNHEY, CDR2 SMNVEV (reference sequence). Trimming left V 5 bases short and J 2 bases short, with 13 bases between. The CDR3 nucleotides read TGTGCCAGCAGTGGGGGCGGAGGAGCCTACGAGCAGTACTTC. Residues: CASSGGGGAYEQYF.

The V and J genes are TRBV11-3 and TRBJ2-2; 13 bases are a match to TRBD2. Trimming cost V 1 base and J 1 base; bases outside gene matches: 6. In germline, CDR1 is SGHNT, CDR2 YENEEA. This CDR3 is 19 amino acids long. The CDR3 sequence: CASSLGGLAGALNTGELFF. The CDR3 coding sequence is TGTGCCAGCAGCTTAGGTGGACTAGCGGGGGCCCTGAACACCGGGGAGCTGTTTTTT.

V is TRBV18 and J is TRBJ2-3; TRBD2 matches at 12 bases. CDR3 length: 16 amino acids. Trimming cost V 3 bases and J 3 bases; bases outside gene matches: 4. Germline CDR1 and CDR2: KGHSH and LQKENI. The CDR3, as DNA: TGTGCCAGCTCACCTCTAGCGGGGGGGCGAACAGATACGCAGTATTTT. As protein: CASSPLAGGRTDTQYF.